A selection of T cell receptor beta chains follows, all from one sample in a study of blood T cell repertoires in COVID-19. Profiling relied on immunoSEQ multiplex PCR, and the TCRdb table lists in-frame clones only, not all of them. The sample has roughly 170,000 clones, about 87% seen once; the top ten hold roughly 25%. Specimen: peripheral blood. These receptors were taken from a man aged 55 to 70 with acute or convalescent COVID-19. The CDR3 runs from the conserved cysteine through the conserved F or W. A D gene is named only where the DNA matches it firmly. Not every row has a clone size; where given, it reads once, few, many or a size class.

d_gene	abundance	v_gene	j_gene	CDR3nt	CDR3aa
TRBD1	.	TRBV5-6	TRBJ2-2	TGTGCCAGCAGACGGGACAGGGAGGCCGGGGAGCTGTTTTTT	CASRRDREAGELFF
TRBD1	.	TRBV3-1/TRBV3-2	TRBJ1-2	TGTGCCAGCAGTCCCGGACAGGACCCTAACTATGGCTACACCTTC	CASSPGQDPNYGYTF
TRBD2	.	TRBV4-1	TRBJ2-3	TGCGCCAGCAGCCAAAGCGGGGGGGGCCACACAGATACGCAGTATTTT	CASSQSGGGHTDTQYF
TRBD1	.	TRBV4-3	TRBJ1-4	TGCGCCAGCAGCCTTGGACAGGGGCGAGAAAAACTGTTTTTT	CASSLGQGREKLFF
.	.	TRBV7-2	TRBJ2-2	TGTGCCAGCAGCCCGGACTCCTACACCGGGGAGCTGTTTTTT	CASSPDSYTGELFF
TRBD1	.	TRBV7-2	TRBJ1-1	TGTGCCAGCAGCTTAAGTGGGACAGGAGAAGCTTTCTTT	CASSLSGTGEAFF
.	few	TRBV5-6	TRBJ2-1	TGTGCCAGCAGCTTGGGGGAGTTCAAGAAGTTCTTC	CASSLGEFKKFF
TRBD2	.	TRBV9	TRBJ2-2	TGTGCCAGCAGCGTACTAGCGGGGGGACGGGACACCGGGGAGCTGTTTTTT	CASSVLAGGRDTGELFF
.	.	TRBV30	TRBJ1-2	TGTGCCTGGACTTCTCTGTCAGGAGGTGGCTACACCTTC	CAWTSLSGGGYTF
TRBD1	.	TRBV11-3	TRBJ2-6	TGTGCCTCCCCCCACCGGGACAGGGAAAGGTCCGGGGCCAACGTCCTGACTTTC	CASPHRDRERSGANVLTF
TRBD1	.	TRBV5-5	TRBJ2-2	TGTGCCAGCAGCTTCGCGACAGGGGCCTTAAACACCGGGGAGCTGTTTTTT	CASSFATGALNTGELFF
TRBD1	.	TRBV7-2	TRBJ1-1	TGTGCCAGCAGCCCCAGCAGGGGGTTTGAAGCTTTCTTT	CASSPSRGFEAFF
TRBD2	.	TRBV7-9	TRBJ2-1	TGTGCCAGCAGCTCTAGCGGGCCAGCCTACAATGAGCAGTTCTTC	CASSSSGPAYNEQFF
.	.	TRBV29-1	TRBJ1-2	TGCAGCGTTGTTTCGGCAGGGAACTATGGCTACACCTTC	CSVVSAGNYGYTF
.	.	TRBV4-2	TRBJ2-7	TGTGCCAGCAGCCGTTCTGTTACCTACGAGCAGTACTTC	CASSRSVTYEQYF
TRBD2	.	TRBV5-1	TRBJ2-2	TGCGCCAGCAGCCGGACTAGCGGGAGTGCCAACACCGGGGAGCTGTTTTTT	CASSRTSGSANTGELFF
TRBD1	.	TRBV25-1	TRBJ1-6	TGTGCCAGCAGCATGGGACAGTCTCTTGGGGGACCCCTCCACTTT	CASSMGQSLGGPLHF
.	.	TRBV9	TRBJ2-2	TGTGCCAGCAAGGAAGGCGGGGCGAACACCGGGGAGCTGTTTTTT	CASKEGGANTGELFF
TRBD2	.	TRBV4-3	TRBJ2-1	TGCGCCAGCAGCCAAGGAGATGCGGGAGGGTACAATGAGCAGTTCTTC	CASSQGDAGGYNEQFF
.	.	TRBV10-3	TRBJ1-1	TGTGCCATCAGTGACCGGAGGAACACTGAAGCTTTCTTT	CAISDRRNTEAFF
TRBD2	once	TRBV5-1	TRBJ2-1	TGCGCCAGCAGCCTGGTACAAGCGGGGGGGTACAATGAGCAGTTCTTC	CASSLVQAGGYNEQFF
.	.	TRBV6-5	TRBJ2-5	TGTGCCAGCACCGAGCCAAACCAAGAGACCCAGTACTTC	CASTEPNQETQYF